A selection of T cell receptor beta chains follows, all from one sample in a study of blood T cell repertoires in COVID-19. Measured with immunoSEQ multiplex PCR; TCRdb has only the in-frame clones, and not every one. The repertoire holds hundreds of thousands of clones, less than 90% seen once, with roughly 4% in the top ten. Material for sequencing was PBMCs or T cells enriched from blood (not recorded which). These TCRs come from a woman in her thirties who had been exposed to COVID-19. Both conserved end residues are part of each CDR3. The order of the fields is J gene, V gene, D gene, clone size, CDR3 protein, CDR3 DNA. D genes are given only for firm matches. Size is stated for part of the rows, as once, few or many counts, or as a class when the clone is expanded.

j_call: TRBJ1-5; v_call: TRBV19; d_call: .; clone_size: .; cdr3_aa: CASSILGDTSNQPQHF; cdr3_nt: TGTGCCAGTAGTATTCTAGGGGACACGAGCAATCAGCCCCAGCATTTT
j_call: TRBJ2-7; v_call: TRBV3-1/TRBV3-2; d_call: TRBD1; clone_size: .; cdr3_aa: CASSLYSRGEQYF; cdr3_nt: TGTGCCAGCAGCCTCTACTCCAGGGGGGAGCAGTACTTC
j_call: TRBJ2-1; v_call: TRBV2; d_call: TRBD2; clone_size: .; cdr3_aa: CANPRERGDHNEQFF; cdr3_nt: TGTGCCAACCCTAGAGAGCGGGGGGACCATAATGAGCAGTTCTTC
j_call: TRBJ1-2; v_call: TRBV19; d_call: .; clone_size: .; cdr3_aa: CASVDSAAGYGYTF; cdr3_nt: TGTGCCAGTGTAGACTCTGCAGCTGGCTATGGCTACACCTTC
j_call: TRBJ1-1; v_call: TRBV5-1; d_call: .; clone_size: .; cdr3_aa: CASSLAGGPTNTEAFF; cdr3_nt: TGCGCCAGCAGCTTGGCGGGGGGGCCAACGAACACTGAAGCTTTCTTT
j_call: TRBJ2-7; v_call: TRBV5-3; d_call: TRBD1; clone_size: .; cdr3_aa: CARSGGQRYEQYF; cdr3_nt: TGTGCCAGAAGCGGGGGACAGCGTTACGAGCAGTACTTC
j_call: TRBJ1-1; v_call: TRBV7-8; d_call: .; clone_size: .; cdr3_aa: CASNHPRGNTEAFF; cdr3_nt: TGTGCCAGCAACCATCCCAGGGGGAACACTGAAGCTTTCTTT
j_call: TRBJ1-4; v_call: TRBV29-1; d_call: TRBD1; clone_size: .; cdr3_aa: CSVAGGGGADEKLFF; cdr3_nt: TGCAGCGTCGCCGGAGGAGGGGGCGCGGATGAAAAACTGTTTTTT
j_call: TRBJ1-2; v_call: TRBV7-9; d_call: TRBD1; clone_size: .; cdr3_aa: CASSPRQQGASYGYTF; cdr3_nt: TGTGCCAGCAGCCCTCGACAACAGGGGGCAAGCTATGGCTACACCTTC
j_call: TRBJ2-7; v_call: TRBV24-1; d_call: TRBD1; clone_size: .; cdr3_aa: CATSDPGQFPYEQYF; cdr3_nt: TGTGCCACCAGTGACCCGGGACAGTTCCCCTACGAGCAGTACTTC
j_call: TRBJ2-2; v_call: TRBV7-3; d_call: .; clone_size: .; cdr3_aa: CASSSLDSGELFF; cdr3_nt: TGTGCCAGCAGCTCTTTGGACAGCGGGGAGCTGTTTTTT
j_call: TRBJ2-2; v_call: TRBV11-2; d_call: .; clone_size: .; cdr3_aa: CASRVFGTGELFF; cdr3_nt: TGTGCCAGCCGCGTGTTTGGCACCGGGGAGCTGTTTTTT
j_call: TRBJ1-5; v_call: TRBV6-5; d_call: .; clone_size: .; cdr3_aa: CASSYSGGGGQPQHF; cdr3_nt: TGTGCCAGCAGTTACTCCGGCGGGGGCGGTCAGCCCCAGCATTTT
j_call: TRBJ1-2; v_call: TRBV10-3; d_call: .; clone_size: .; cdr3_aa: CAISVYSGPGINYGYTF; cdr3_nt: TGTGCCATCAGTGTGTATTCGGGTCCAGGGATTAACTATGGCTACACCTTC
j_call: TRBJ2-3; v_call: TRBV23-1; d_call: .; clone_size: .; cdr3_aa: CASSQSPRIASTDTQYF; cdr3_nt: TGCGCCAGCAGTCAATCCCCCAGGATTGCTAGCACAGATACGCAGTATTTT
j_call: TRBJ1-2; v_call: TRBV10-3; d_call: TRBD1; clone_size: .; cdr3_aa: CAISRDSATYGYTF; cdr3_nt: TGTGCCATCAGTAGGGACAGCGCAACCTATGGCTACACCTTC
j_call: TRBJ2-5; v_call: TRBV6-2/TRBV6-3; d_call: TRBD2; clone_size: .; cdr3_aa: CASSRDLGLARETQYF; cdr3_nt: TGTGCCAGCAGTCGAGACTTGGGACTAGCCAGGGAGACCCAGTACTTC
j_call: TRBJ1-1; v_call: TRBV2; d_call: .; clone_size: .; cdr3_aa: CASSEDRGFTEAFF; cdr3_nt: TGTGCCAGCAGTGAAGACCGCGGGTTCACTGAAGCTTTCTTT
j_call: TRBJ2-7; v_call: TRBV7-3; d_call: TRBD1; clone_size: .; cdr3_aa: CASSQTGWDEQYF; cdr3_nt: TGTGCCAGCAGCCAGACAGGGTGGGACGAGCAGTACTTC
j_call: TRBJ1-6; v_call: TRBV12-3/TRBV12-4; d_call: .; clone_size: .; cdr3_aa: CASSSGGNSPLHF; cdr3_nt: TGTGCCAGCAGTTCGGGTGGTAATTCACCCCTCCACTTT
j_call: TRBJ1-1; v_call: TRBV2; d_call: .; clone_size: .; cdr3_aa: CASSLDFNTEAFF; cdr3_nt: TGTGCCAGCAGTCTGGACTTCAACACTGAAGCTTTCTTT
j_call: TRBJ1-2; v_call: TRBV2; d_call: TRBD1; clone_size: .; cdr3_aa: CASSFLTGDWGYTF; cdr3_nt: TGTGCCAGCAGTTTCCTCACAGGGGATTGGGGCTACACCTTC
j_call: TRBJ1-2; v_call: TRBV9; d_call: .; clone_size: .; cdr3_aa: CASSGGWVANYGYTF; cdr3_nt: TGTGCCAGCAGCGGCGGTTGGGTGGCGAACTATGGCTACACCTTC
j_call: TRBJ1-4; v_call: TRBV6-5; d_call: .; clone_size: .; cdr3_aa: CASYKSGTLEKLFF; cdr3_nt: TGTGCCAGTTATAAATCGGGTACTTTGGAAAAACTGTTTTTT
j_call: TRBJ1-1; v_call: TRBV10-3; d_call: .; clone_size: .; cdr3_aa: CAISTGIEAFF; cdr3_nt: TGTGCCATCAGTACAGGGATTGAAGCTTTCTTT
j_call: TRBJ1-3; v_call: TRBV11-2; d_call: TRBD1; clone_size: .; cdr3_aa: CASSHFRGKLGNTIYF; cdr3_nt: TGTGCCAGCAGCCATTTCAGGGGGAAACTCGGAAACACCATATATTTT
j_call: TRBJ1-5; v_call: TRBV18; d_call: .; clone_size: .; cdr3_aa: CASSPQSGQPQHF; cdr3_nt: TGTGCCAGCTCACCACAGTCAGGTCAGCCCCAGCATTTT
j_call: TRBJ2-1; v_call: TRBV21-1; d_call: .; clone_size: few; cdr3_aa: CASSKGTGSPPNEQFF; cdr3_nt: TGTGCCAGCAGCAAAGGAACAGGGAGTCCTCCCAATGAGCAGTTCTTC
j_call: TRBJ2-1; v_call: TRBV2; d_call: .; clone_size: .; cdr3_aa: CASNLGRSPSNEQFF; cdr3_nt: TGTGCCAGCAATCTGGGCAGGTCGCCCTCGAATGAGCAGTTCTTC
j_call: TRBJ1-2; v_call: TRBV2; d_call: .; clone_size: .; cdr3_aa: CASSELSVYGYTF; cdr3_nt: TGTGCCAGCAGTGAATTGTCAGTTTATGGCTACACCTTC
j_call: TRBJ2-1; v_call: TRBV9; d_call: TRBD2; clone_size: .; cdr3_aa: CASSGTSGGSAKQFF; cdr3_nt: TGTGCCAGCAGCGGGACTAGCGGGGGGAGTGCCAAGCAGTTCTTC
j_call: TRBJ1-6; v_call: TRBV6-5; d_call: TRBD1; clone_size: .; cdr3_aa: CASQTGGSNSPLHF; cdr3_nt: TGTGCCAGCCAAACAGGGGGAAGCAATTCACCCCTCCACTTT
j_call: TRBJ1-6; v_call: TRBV30; d_call: .; clone_size: .; cdr3_aa: CAWRRTANSPLHF; cdr3_nt: TGTGCCTGGAGAAGAACAGCTAATTCACCCCTCCACTTT
j_call: TRBJ1-6; v_call: TRBV4-1; d_call: .; clone_size: once; cdr3_aa: CASSQDLGAGVKRNSPLHF; cdr3_nt: TGCGCCAGCAGCCAAGATCTCGGCGCAGGGGTTAAAAGGAATTCACCCCTCCACTTT
j_call: TRBJ2-3; v_call: TRBV2; d_call: TRBD2; clone_size: .; cdr3_aa: CASSHRTSGGNTDTQYF; cdr3_nt: TGTGCCAGCAGTCATCGGACTAGCGGGGGAAACACAGATACGCAGTATTTT
j_call: TRBJ1-2; v_call: TRBV11-2; d_call: .; clone_size: .; cdr3_aa: CASSLVESFGYTF; cdr3_nt: TGTGCCAGCAGCTTAGTAGAAAGCTTCGGCTACACCTTC
j_call: TRBJ2-1; v_call: TRBV10-3; d_call: TRBD2; clone_size: .; cdr3_aa: CAISGELAGGYNEQFF; cdr3_nt: TGTGCCATCAGTGGGGAACTAGCGGGGGGGTACAATGAGCAGTTCTTC
j_call: TRBJ1-2; v_call: TRBV2; d_call: .; clone_size: .; cdr3_aa: CASWQRGYTF; cdr3_nt: TGTGCCAGCTGGCAGAGGGGCTACACCTTC
j_call: TRBJ2-3; v_call: TRBV7-9; d_call: TRBD1; clone_size: .; cdr3_aa: CASSLGRGTGATDTQYF; cdr3_nt: TGTGCCAGCAGCTTAGGCAGAGGGACAGGGGCAACAGATACGCAGTATTTT
j_call: TRBJ2-1; v_call: TRBV4-2; d_call: TRBD2; clone_size: .; cdr3_aa: CASSQALGLAGDYSYNEQFF; cdr3_nt: TGTGCCAGCAGCCAAGCCCTGGGCCTAGCGGGGGACTACTCCTACAATGAGCAGTTCTTC
j_call: TRBJ1-1; v_call: TRBV30; d_call: .; clone_size: .; cdr3_aa: CAWKRSRVSTEAFF; cdr3_nt: TGTGCCTGGAAAAGATCCAGGGTCAGCACTGAAGCTTTCTTT
j_call: TRBJ2-1; v_call: TRBV24-1; d_call: TRBD2; clone_size: few; cdr3_aa: CATSDLRRGGNEQFF; cdr3_nt: TGTGCCACCAGTGATTTAAGGCGGGGGGGCAATGAGCAGTTCTTC
j_call: TRBJ1-2; v_call: TRBV27; d_call: TRBD1; clone_size: .; cdr3_aa: CASSFLWTGKNYGYTF; cdr3_nt: TGTGCCAGCAGTTTTTTGTGGACAGGGAAAAACTATGGCTACACCTTC
j_call: TRBJ2-5; v_call: TRBV30; d_call: .; clone_size: .; cdr3_aa: CAWSVGPGVETQYF; cdr3_nt: TGTGCCTGGAGTGTAGGGCCAGGGGTAGAGACCCAGTACTTC
j_call: TRBJ1-3; v_call: TRBV11-2; d_call: .; clone_size: .; cdr3_aa: CASTPVGGNSGNTIYF; cdr3_nt: TGTGCCAGCACCCCCGTAGGAGGGAACTCTGGAAACACCATATATTTT
j_call: TRBJ1-5; v_call: TRBV2; d_call: .; clone_size: once; cdr3_aa: CASSESPGVGQPQHF; cdr3_nt: TGTGCCAGCAGTGAATCCCCCGGGGTCGGGCAGCCCCAGCATTTT
j_call: TRBJ2-2; v_call: TRBV2; d_call: .; clone_size: .; cdr3_aa: CASKPRQRNTGELFF; cdr3_nt: TGTGCCAGCAAACCGAGACAGCGGAACACCGGGGAGCTGTTTTTT